This T cell receptor beta chain was sequenced in a study of shared clonotypes between healthy human individuals. General study results and limits: Only blood samples were collected, and tissue repertoires likely differ. In general, naive subsets displayed greater estimated richness than memory subsets did.

The table came from immunoSEQ multiplex PCR; TCRdb's copy has only in-frame clones and leaves some out. The sample shows fewer than 2.5 million clones, more than 85% of them seen only once. V lost 0 bases, J lost 5 bases, and 11 bases stayed unmatched. This CDR3 spans 17 amino acids. The germline V gene has CDR1 GTSNPN and CDR2 SVGIG (reference sequence). Details on this clone: The target antigen is unknown.

Sequenced material: naive CD4+ T cells from PBMCs. Noted subset: CD45RA+ positively selected. The TCR sequence derives from a man aged 18 to 30 in good health. Some clones in this sample may be carry-over from other donors' samples. This rearrangement joins TRBV30 to TRBJ1-4; TRBD1 aligns across 8 bases. The CDR3 DNA reads TGTGCCTGGAGTGTGGGGTTCGACAGGGGACTCAATGAAAAACTGTTTTTT. This codes for CAWSVGFDRGLNEKLFF.